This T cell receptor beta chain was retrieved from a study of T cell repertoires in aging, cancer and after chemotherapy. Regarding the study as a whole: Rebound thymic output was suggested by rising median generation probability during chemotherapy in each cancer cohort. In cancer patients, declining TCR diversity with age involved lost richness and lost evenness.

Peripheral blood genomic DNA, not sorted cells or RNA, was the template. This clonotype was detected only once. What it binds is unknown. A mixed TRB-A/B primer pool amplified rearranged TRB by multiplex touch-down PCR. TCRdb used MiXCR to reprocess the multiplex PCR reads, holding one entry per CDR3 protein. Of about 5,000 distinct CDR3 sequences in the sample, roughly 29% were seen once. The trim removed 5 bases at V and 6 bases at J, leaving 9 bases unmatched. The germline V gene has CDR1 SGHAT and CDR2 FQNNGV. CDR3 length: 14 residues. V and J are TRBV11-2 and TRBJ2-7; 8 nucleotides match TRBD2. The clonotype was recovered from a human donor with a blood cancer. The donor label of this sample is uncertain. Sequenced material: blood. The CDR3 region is CASSPSPGLGEQYF. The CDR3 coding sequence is TGTGCCAGCAGCCCAAGCCCGGGACTAGGCGAGCAGTACTTC.